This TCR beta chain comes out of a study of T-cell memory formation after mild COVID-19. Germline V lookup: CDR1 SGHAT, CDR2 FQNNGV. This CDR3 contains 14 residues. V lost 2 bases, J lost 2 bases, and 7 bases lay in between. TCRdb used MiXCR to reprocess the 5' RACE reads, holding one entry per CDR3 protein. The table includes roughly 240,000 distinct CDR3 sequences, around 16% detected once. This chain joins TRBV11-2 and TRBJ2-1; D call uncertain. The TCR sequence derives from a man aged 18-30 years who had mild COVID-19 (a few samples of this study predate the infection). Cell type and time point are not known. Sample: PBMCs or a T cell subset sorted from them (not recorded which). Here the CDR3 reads CASSLLAAYNEQFF. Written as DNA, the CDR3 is TGTGCCAGCAGCTTACTGGCGGCCTACAATGAGCAGTTCTTC. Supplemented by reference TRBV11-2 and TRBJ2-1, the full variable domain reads EAGVAQSPRYKIIEKRQSVAFWCNPISGHATLYWYQQILGQGPKLLIQFQNNGVVDDSQLPKDRFSAERLKGVDSTLKIQPAKLEDSAVYLCASSLLAAYNEQFFGPGTRLTVL.